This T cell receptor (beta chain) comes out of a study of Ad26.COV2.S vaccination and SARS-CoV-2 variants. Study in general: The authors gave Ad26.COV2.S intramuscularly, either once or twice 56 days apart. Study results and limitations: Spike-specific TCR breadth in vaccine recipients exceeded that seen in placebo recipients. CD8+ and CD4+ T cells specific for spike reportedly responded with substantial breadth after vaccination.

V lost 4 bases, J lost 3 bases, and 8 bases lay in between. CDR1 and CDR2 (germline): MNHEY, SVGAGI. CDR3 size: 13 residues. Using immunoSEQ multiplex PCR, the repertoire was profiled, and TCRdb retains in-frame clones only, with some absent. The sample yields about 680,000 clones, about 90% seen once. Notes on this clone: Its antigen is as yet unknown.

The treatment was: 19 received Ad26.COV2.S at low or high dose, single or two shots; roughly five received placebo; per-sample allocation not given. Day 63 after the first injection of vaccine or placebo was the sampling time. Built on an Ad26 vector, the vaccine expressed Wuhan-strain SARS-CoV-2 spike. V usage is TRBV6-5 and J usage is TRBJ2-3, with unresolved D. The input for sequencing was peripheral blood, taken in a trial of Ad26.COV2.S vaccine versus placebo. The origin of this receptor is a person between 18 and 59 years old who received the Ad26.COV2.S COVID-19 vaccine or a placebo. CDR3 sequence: CASSSTGTDTQYF. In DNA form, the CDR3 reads TGTGCCAGCAGTTCCACCGGAACAGATACGCAGTATTTT.